Listed here are 25 T cell receptor beta chains from one sample, sequenced in a study of T cells in women clearing cervical HPV infection. Sequencing was performed with immunoSEQ multiplex PCR; in TCRdb, only in-frame clones are kept and a portion is missing. Seen in this sample are about 37,000 clones; the ten most common clones hold approximately 1.4%. Sequencing input: blood buffy coat. Receptors were obtained from a woman aged 18 to 75 with a cervical HPV16 infection that either progressed to CIN3+ or cleared (not recorded which).

To note about this clone: The DNA ends 3 residues before the CDR3 does, and the rest of the CDR3 is filled in from the germline J gene. V is TRBV20-1 and J is TRBJ2-5; weak D call: TRBD2 (6 bases). V was trimmed by 3 bases and J by 5 bases, leaving 13 bases between them. From germline, CDR1 is DFQATT and CDR2 SNEGSKA (reference sequence). The length of the CDR3 is 13 residues. The CDR3 is CSASSRAGETQYF. CDR3 DNA, as far as it was read: TGCAGTGCTAGTTCGAGGGCGGGGGAGACC.

A remark on this clone: The read finishes 3 residues shy of the CDR3 end, and the germline J gene is used to complete it. V usage is TRBV11-3 and J usage is TRBJ2-2; maybe TRBD1 (6 bases). The germline CDR1 and CDR2 sequences are SGHNT and YENEEA. Trimming stripped 8 bases from V and 2 bases from J, with 15 bases between. CDR3 size: 15 residues. CDR3 sequence reads: CASRVSGQNTGELFF. The CDR3 DNA, read in part, is TGTGCCAGCCGGGTGTCGGGACAAAACACCGGGGAG. Full variable domain (outside the CDR3, taken from reference TRBV11-3 and TRBJ2-2): EAGVVQSPRYKIIEKKQPVAFWCNPISGHNTLYWYLQNLGQGPELLIRYENEEAVDDSQLPKDRFSAERLKGVDSTLKIQPAELGDSAVYLCASRVSGQNTGELFFGEGSRLTVL.

For this clone: The CDR3 is cut off 3 residues early in the read; its end comes from the germline J gene. This rearrangement joins TRBV7-2 to TRBJ1-1; D is possibly TRBD1 (5 bases). V was cut by 4 bases and J by 7 bases, with 13 bases left in between. CDR3 size: 13 residues. The germline gives CDR1 SGHTA, CDR2 FQGNSA. This chain's CDR3 is CASSSRQHGEAFF. The sequenced CDR3 bases are TGTGCCAGCAGCTCGCGACAGCACGGTGAA.

Comments on this clone: Sequencing ends 3 residues short of the CDR3 end; the germline J gene provides the rest. The V gene is TRBV20-1, the J gene TRBJ2-5; no firm D call. Germline V gene sequence: CDR1 DFQATT, CDR2 SNEGSKA (reference sequence). V was trimmed by 0 bases and J by 1 base, leaving 6 bases between them. The CDR3 totals 13 residues. The CDR3 sequence is CSARDPVQETQYF. Partial CDR3 DNA: TGCAGTGCTAGAGATCCAGTCCAAGAGACC.

Remarks on this clone: The read comes to an end 3 residues before the CDR3 does, leaving the germline J gene to fill in the end. The genes are TRBV19 and TRBJ1-1; D unresolved. Germline V gene sequence: CDR1 LNHDA, CDR2 SQIVND (reference sequence). This CDR3 region has 15 residues. V lost 2 bases and J 1 base, leaving 11 bases between the germline ends. The covered CDR3 bases are TGTGCCAGTAGTATAAACGGGGAGTGGAACACTGAA. Protein: CASSINGEWNTE. The entire CDR3 sequence reads CASSINGEWNTEAFF.

As concerns this clone: The read ends 3 residues early relative to the CDR3; the germline J gene fills the gap. The chain employs TRBV14 and TRBJ1-2; D is possibly TRBD1 (5 bases). Germline V gene sequence: CDR1 SGHDN, CDR2 FVKESK. V lost 0 bases, J lost 4 bases, and 6 bases lay in between. The CDR3 runs to 13 residues. The CDR3 protein is CASSQDQGYGYTF. The CDR3 DNA, read in part, is TGTGCCAGCAGCCAAGATCAGGGCTATGGC.

With respect to this clone: Coverage ceases 3 residues before the CDR3 finishes, and the germline J gene fills in the end. The chain recombines TRBV30 with TRBJ2-2; D gene uncertain. V lost 1 base and J lost 7, with 10 bases in between. The CDR3 spans 13 residues. CDR1 is GTSNPN, CDR2 SVGIG, per germline (reference sequence). This CDR3 is CAWSALVGGELFF. Incomplete CDR3 DNA: TGTGCCTGGAGTGCCCTAGTTGGCGGGGAG.

As regards this clone: The CDR3 extends 3 residues past the end of the read, so its final part is completed from the germline J gene. This chain joins TRBV6-1 and TRBJ2-5; TRBD2 aligns across 11 bases. Germline V CDR1 and CDR2: MNHNS, SASEGT. After removal of 1 base from V and 2 bases from J, the junction contained 12 bases not matched to a gene. The CDR3 runs 19 residues. The CDR3 here is CASSEVGSGGAGVQETQYF. CDR3 DNA (partial): TGTGCCAGCAGTGAAGTTGGTAGCGGGGGGGCGGGTGTACAAGAGACC.

Remarks on this clone: The DNA ends 3 residues before the CDR3 does, and the rest of the CDR3 is filled in from the germline J gene. V gene TRBV30 combines with J gene TRBJ2-7, with D tentatively TRBD2 (5 bases). Trimming removed 0 bases from V and 1 base from J, with 7 bases in between. This CDR3 is built from 13 residues. Per germline, CDR1 GTSNPN and CDR2 SVGIG (reference sequence). CDR3 bases read: TGTGCCTGGAGTGTCAGCGGATCCTACGAG. Translated, it gives CAWSVSGSYE. The entire CDR3 protein is CAWSVSGSYEQYF.

Notes on this clone: The CDR3 goes on 3 residues after the read ends, and that part is filled in from the germline J gene. The chain is built from TRBV7-2 and TRBJ2-5; D unresolved. Germline values: CDR1 SGHTA, CDR2 FQGNSA. The CDR3 consists of 14 residues. The V end lost 4 bases, the J end lost 1 base, and 10 bases lay between the germline ends. CDR3 DNA (partial): TGTGCCAGCAGCTCCCCCGGGTTCCAAGAGACC. Its translation is CASSSPGFQET. The full CDR3 reads CASSSPGFQETQYF.

Of note for this clone: With the read ending 3 residues before the CDR3 end, the germline J gene is used to fill in that end. The chain couples TRBV6-4 to TRBJ2-4; D remains unclear. The CDR3 contains 13 residues. Per germline, CDR1 MRHNA and CDR2 SNTAGT. V lost 6 bases and J 3 bases, leaving 9 bases between the germline ends. The CDR3 reads CASSTEHKNIQYF. Partial CDR3 DNA: TGTGCCAGCAGCACAGAACACAAAAACATT.

Turning to this clone: The CDR3 goes on 3 residues after the read ends, and that part is filled in from the germline J gene. This chain uses TRBV30 with TRBJ2-1; 10 bases match TRBD2. Per germline, CDR1 GTSNPN and CDR2 SVGIG (reference sequence). This CDR3 spans 13 amino acids. The J segment lost 7 bases and the V segment lost 0 bases, leaving 0 bases of the junction unmatched. CDR3 loop: CAWSVLAGNEQFF. The part of the CDR3 DNA that was read is TGTGCCTGGAGTGTACTAGCGGGGAATGAG.

A word on this clone: The observed sequence ends 3 residues before the CDR3 terminus, with the missing tail filled in from the germline J gene. The genes are TRBV5-1 and TRBJ2-7, with D possibly matching TRBD2 (6 bases). Germline V gene sequence: CDR1 SGHRS, CDR2 YFSETQ. V was cut by 4 bases and J by 0 bases, with 11 bases left in between. The CDR3 loop spans 14 amino acids. The DNA read from the CDR3 is TGCGCCAGCAGCCGGGACTCTAGCTCCTACGAG. This sequence encodes CASSRDSSSYE. The complete CDR3 sequence is CASSRDSSSYEQYF. Full variable domain (outside the CDR3, taken from reference TRBV5-1 and TRBJ2-7): KAGVTQTPRYLIKTRGQQVTLSCSPISGHRSVSWYQQTPGQGLQFLFEYFSETQRNKGNFPGRFSGRQFSNSRSEMNVSTLELGDSALYLCASSRDSSSYEQYFGPGTRLTVT.

As regards this clone: The read halts 3 residues ahead of the CDR3 end, with the missing end drawn from the germline J gene. This sequence joins TRBV5-1 and TRBJ2-1; TRBD2 matches at 12 bases. CDR1 SGHRS and CDR2 YFSETQ come from the germline V gene. Trimming at V came to 1 base and at J to 1 base, leaving 0 bases not matched to a gene. The CDR3 loop spans 16 amino acids. Incomplete CDR3 DNA: TGCGCCAGCAGCTTGACTAGCGGGGGGTCCTACAATGAG. The encoded protein is CASSLTSGGSYNE. The whole CDR3 protein is CASSLTSGGSYNEQFF.

A word on this clone: The read ends 3 residues before the CDR3 terminus; that terminus is restored from the germline J gene. The chain is built from TRBV5-1 and TRBJ2-1, with a possible D match to TRBD2 (6 bases). The germline V gene has CDR1 SGHRS and CDR2 YFSETQ. This CDR3 has 14 amino acids. The V end lost 2 bases, the J end lost 5 bases, and 11 bases lay between the germline ends. The CDR3 here is CASSFPGVNNEQFF. The sequenced CDR3 bases are TGCGCCAGCAGCTTTCCGGGGGTGAACAATGAG. Using reference TRBV5-1 and TRBJ2-1 for the parts outside the CDR3, the full variable domain is KAGVTQTPRYLIKTRGQQVTLSCSPISGHRSVSWYQQTPGQGLQFLFEYFSETQRNKGNFPGRFSGRQFSNSRSEMNVSTLELGDSALYLCASSFPGVNNEQFFGPGTRLTVL.

As for this clone: Read sequence stops 3 residues before the CDR3 end, and the germline J gene provides the missing end. This chain uses TRBV18 with TRBJ2-2; D is perhaps TRBD1 (5 bases). The CDR3 loop spans 16 amino acids. Per germline, CDR1 KGHSH and CDR2 LQKENI. V lost 5 bases, J lost 0 bases, and 13 bases lay in between. The CDR3: CASSAQGIANTGELFF. The sequenced CDR3 bases are TGTGCCAGCTCAGCCCAGGGCATCGCGAACACCGGGGAG.

Worth noting for this clone: The read stops 3 residues short of the end of the CDR3; the missing end is completed from the germline J gene. The chain recombines TRBV20-1 with TRBJ2-1; 8 bases match TRBD2. The CDR3 contains 15 residues. CDR1 is DFQATT, CDR2 SNEGSKA, per germline (reference sequence). Unmatched junction bases numbered 14, after V lost 6 bases and J lost 7 bases. The CDR3 region is CSATTTSGRRNEQFF. The sequenced CDR3 bases are TGCAGTGCGACCACTACTAGCGGTCGACGAAATGAG.

On this clone itself: The read ends 3 residues early relative to the CDR3; the germline J gene fills the gap. The chain links TRBV19 to TRBJ2-1, with TRBD1 as a possible D gene (5 bases). The germline V gene encodes CDR1 LNHDA and CDR2 SQIVND (reference sequence). Trimming took off 7 bases at V and 7 bases at J, with 17 bases between the two ends. This CDR3 is 14 amino acids long. Incomplete CDR3 DNA: TGTGCCAGTATTCCCCCAGGGAATAGTAATGAG. Amino acid sequence: CASIPPGNSNE. In full, the CDR3 reads CASIPPGNSNEQFF.

On this clone: Read coverage stops 3 residues before the CDR3 terminus; the germline J gene supplies the remainder. The J gene is TRBJ1-2, the V gene TRBV5-1; a possible D gene is TRBD1 (5 bases). The germline V gene encodes CDR1 SGHRS and CDR2 YFSETQ. The CDR3 covers 15 residues. V lost 3 bases and J lost 1, with 13 bases in between. The CDR3 is CASSSSGTDNYGYTF. The covered CDR3 bases are TGCGCCAGCAGCTCCTCCGGGACTGATAACTATGGC.

A note on this clone: The CDR3 end falls 3 residues outside the read, so it is completed with the germline J gene. The chain employs TRBV5-4 and TRBJ1-4; 9 bases line up with TRBD1. After removal of 1 base from V and 8 bases from J, the junction contained 6 bases not matched to a gene. Germline CDR1 reads SGHNT; CDR2 reads YYREEE (reference sequence). This CDR3 region has 15 residues. CDR3 DNA, as far as it was read: TGTGCCAGCAGCTTGTCTGGGACAGGGAGGGAAAAA. Encoded protein: CASSLSGTGREK. The complete CDR3 protein is CASSLSGTGREKLFF.

Remarks on this clone: The read terminates 3 residues before the CDR3 end, so the remaining end is supplied by the germline J gene. V usage is TRBV7-2 and J usage is TRBJ1-1, with D tentatively TRBD1 (6 bases). There are 14 residues in the CDR3. V was trimmed by 3 bases and J by 3 bases, leaving 11 bases between them. Germline V CDR1 and CDR2: SGHTA, FQGNSA. The DNA read from the CDR3 is TGTGCCAGCAGCTTGCAGGGGAGGGACACTGAA. This translates into CASSLQGRDTE. The whole CDR3 sequence is CASSLQGRDTEAFF.

A remark on this clone: The observed sequence ends 3 residues before the CDR3 terminus, with the missing tail filled in from the germline J gene. V usage is TRBV18 and J usage is TRBJ2-3, with D tentatively TRBD2 (7 bases). The V gene lost 2 bases and the J gene lost 4 bases, with 13 bases spanning the gap. The CDR3 is 15 amino acids. Germline-derived CDR1 and CDR2 are KGHSH and LQKENI. CDR3 sequence reads: CASSPWGGAADTQYF. CDR3 DNA, as far as it was read: TGTGCCAGCTCACCATGGGGGGGCGCAGCAGATACG.

Of note for this clone: Read data end 3 residues before the CDR3 end; the end is taken from the germline J gene. The chain carries TRBV2 and TRBJ2-4; tentatively, D is TRBD1 (6 bases). CDR1 and CDR2 from the germline V gene are SNHLY and FYNNEI. The CDR3 totals 14 residues. The CDR3 loop reads CASSESMGRGVQYF. Incomplete CDR3 DNA: TGTGCCAGCAGTGAATCGATGGGCAGGGGAGTT.

On this clone: The CDR3 end lies 3 residues beyond the end of the read and is filled in from the germline J gene. V and J are TRBV18 and TRBJ2-3, with 12 bases fitting TRBD2. The CDR3 consists of 17 residues. Germline V gene data show CDR1 as KGHSH and CDR2 as LQKENI. The sequenced part of the CDR3 DNA is TGTGCCAGCTCCCCCCAACGAGTACTAGCGGGAGGAGAGACG. It specifies CASSPQRVLAGGET. The full CDR3 protein is CASSPQRVLAGGETQYF.

Remarks on this clone: The read ends 3 residues before the CDR3 terminus; that terminus is restored from the germline J gene. The rearrangement joins TRBV7-9 to TRBJ2-7; 8 bases line up with TRBD2. This CDR3 is 15 amino acids long. Trimming took 0 bases from V and 4 from J; bases not matched to a gene: 5. Germline CDR1 SEHNR, CDR2 FQNEAQ (reference sequence). The CDR3 DNA, read in part, is TGTGCCAGCAGCTTAGCGTCCGGGGGGGGATACGAG. Translation gives CASSLASGGGYE. The full CDR3 sequence reads CASSLASGGGYEQYF. Filled out from reference TRBV7-9 and TRBJ2-7, the complete variable domain reads DTGVSQNPRHKITKRGQNVTFRCDPISEHNRLYWYRQTLGQGPEFLTYFQNEAQLEKSRLLSDRFSAERPKGSFSTLEIQRTEQGDSAMYLCASSLASGGGYEQYFGPGTRLTVT.